A selection of T cell receptor beta chains follows, all from one sample in a study of blood T cell repertoires in COVID-19. Clones were sequenced by immunoSEQ multiplex PCR, and TCRdb holds only the in-frame ones, with some missing. The sample carries around 56,000 clones, roughly 80% recorded once. The source material was peripheral blood. The receptors come from an older woman with acute or convalescent COVID-19. Both conserved end residues are part of each CDR3. Fields, in order: J gene, clone size, D gene, V gene, CDR3 protein, CDR3 DNA. The D gene is left open where the match is weak. Only some rows state a clone size, as once, few, many or a class for expanded clones.

J gene: TRBJ2-5; clone size: .; D gene: .; V gene: TRBV19; CDR3 protein: CASSKYRETQYF; CDR3 DNA: TGTGCCAGTAGCAAATACAGGGAGACCCAGTACTTC
J gene: TRBJ1-1; clone size: .; D gene: .; V gene: TRBV6-1; CDR3 protein: CASSDARRGAFF; CDR3 DNA: TGTGCCAGCAGTGACGCCCGACGAGGGGCTTTCTTT
J gene: TRBJ1-2; clone size: .; D gene: TRBD1; V gene: TRBV9; CDR3 protein: CASSVIGTGREGYTF; CDR3 DNA: TGTGCCAGCAGCGTAATAGGGACAGGGCGAGAGGGCTACACCTTC
J gene: TRBJ1-5; clone size: .; D gene: TRBD1; V gene: TRBV5-5; CDR3 protein: CASSWTGGGQPQHF; CDR3 DNA: TGTGCCAGCAGCTGGACAGGGGGTGGTCAGCCCCAGCATTTT
J gene: TRBJ1-5; clone size: .; D gene: .; V gene: TRBV19; CDR3 protein: CASSIGIVGRFNQPQHF; CDR3 DNA: TGTGCCAGTAGTATAGGAATTGTGGGCAGGTTTAATCAGCCCCAGCATTTT
J gene: TRBJ1-1; clone size: .; D gene: .; V gene: TRBV30; CDR3 protein: CAWSVYKGRGRRPEAFF; CDR3 DNA: TGTGCCTGGAGTGTCTATAAAGGCCGCGGGAGGAGGCCTGAAGCTTTCTTT
J gene: TRBJ1-5; clone size: .; D gene: TRBD1; V gene: TRBV2; CDR3 protein: CASSVPSTGDQPQHF; CDR3 DNA: TGTGCCAGCAGTGTGCCCTCGACAGGGGATCAGCCCCAGCATTTT
J gene: TRBJ1-6; clone size: .; D gene: TRBD1; V gene: TRBV7-8; CDR3 protein: CASSLQGAGNSPLHF; CDR3 DNA: TGTGCCAGCAGCCTCCAGGGGGCAGGGAATTCACCCCTCCACTTT
J gene: TRBJ1-5; clone size: once; D gene: .; V gene: TRBV5-1; CDR3 protein: CASSLGSEDQPQHF; CDR3 DNA: TGCGCCAGCAGCTTGGGTTCCGAGGATCAGCCCCAGCATTTT
J gene: TRBJ1-2; clone size: many; D gene: .; V gene: TRBV6-5; CDR3 protein: CASSYGTGSYGYTF; CDR3 DNA: TGTGCCAGCAGTTACGGAACAGGTTCCTATGGCTACACCTTC
J gene: TRBJ2-2; clone size: few; D gene: TRBD1; V gene: TRBV9; CDR3 protein: CASSAGTGGRYGELFF; CDR3 DNA: TGTGCCAGCAGCGCCGGAACAGGGGGCCGCTACGGGGAGCTGTTTTTT
J gene: TRBJ1-3; clone size: .; D gene: .; V gene: TRBV11-2; CDR3 protein: CASSSSDSSFSGNTIYF; CDR3 DNA: TGTGCCAGCAGCTCCTCGGACAGCAGCTTCTCTGGAAACACCATATATTTT
J gene: TRBJ2-5; clone size: .; D gene: .; V gene: TRBV10-3; CDR3 protein: CAISESQQGWETQYF; CDR3 DNA: TGTGCCATCAGTGAATCCCAACAGGGTTGGGAGACCCAGTACTTC
J gene: TRBJ1-5; clone size: .; D gene: TRBD1; V gene: TRBV7-9; CDR3 protein: CASAPTGEGQPQHF; CDR3 DNA: TGTGCCAGCGCCCCAACAGGGGAAGGACAGCCCCAGCATTTT
J gene: TRBJ1-5; clone size: .; D gene: .; V gene: TRBV29-1; CDR3 protein: CSVVFGQNNQPQHF; CDR3 DNA: TGCAGCGTTGTTTTCGGACAGAACAATCAGCCCCAGCATTTT
J gene: TRBJ2-1; clone size: .; D gene: TRBD2; V gene: TRBV5-1; CDR3 protein: CASSLARGGSYNEQFF; CDR3 DNA: TGCGCCAGCAGCTTGGCACGGGGGGGCTCCTACAATGAGCAGTTCTTC
J gene: TRBJ1-1; clone size: .; D gene: TRBD1; V gene: TRBV19; CDR3 protein: CASSMGLRDRARDTEAFF; CDR3 DNA: TGTGCCAGTAGTATGGGTTTGAGGGACAGGGCCAGGGACACTGAAGCTTTCTTT
J gene: TRBJ2-7; clone size: .; D gene: TRBD1; V gene: TRBV2; CDR3 protein: CASSTDRGREQYF; CDR3 DNA: TGTGCCAGCAGCACAGACAGGGGGCGCGAGCAGTACTTC
J gene: TRBJ2-3; clone size: .; D gene: TRBD1; V gene: TRBV30; CDR3 protein: CAWSGDRGWTDTQYF; CDR3 DNA: TGTGCCTGGAGTGGAGACAGGGGGTGGACAGATACGCAGTATTTT
J gene: TRBJ1-2; clone size: .; D gene: .; V gene: TRBV7-9; CDR3 protein: CASSTFRVGYGYTF; CDR3 DNA: TGTGCCAGCAGCACGTTTCGGGTTGGCTATGGCTACACCTTC
J gene: TRBJ2-1; clone size: .; D gene: .; V gene: TRBV19; CDR3 protein: CASSISGAPPDEQFF; CDR3 DNA: TGTGCCAGTAGTATAAGTGGAGCACCGCCCGATGAGCAGTTCTTC
J gene: TRBJ2-3; clone size: few; D gene: .; V gene: TRBV5-1; CDR3 protein: CASSYRGGGVALGDTQYF; CDR3 DNA: TGCGCCAGCAGCTATAGGGGAGGAGGGGTTGCCTTGGGGGATACGCAGTATTTT
J gene: TRBJ2-7; clone size: few; D gene: TRBD1; V gene: TRBV6-5; CDR3 protein: CASSPGTGGAEQYF; CDR3 DNA: TGTGCCAGCAGTCCCGGGACAGGGGGCGCCGAGCAGTACTTC
J gene: TRBJ2-7; clone size: .; D gene: .; V gene: TRBV11-2; CDR3 protein: CASSLVGRDYEQYF; CDR3 DNA: TGTGCCAGCAGCTTAGTTGGCAGGGATTACGAGCAGTACTTC
J gene: TRBJ2-7; clone size: .; D gene: TRBD2; V gene: TRBV5-1; CDR3 protein: CASSLGGGSFYEQYF; CDR3 DNA: TGCGCCAGCAGCTTGGGCGGGGGATCTTTCTACGAGCAGTACTTC
J gene: TRBJ2-1; clone size: medium-sized; D gene: TRBD2; V gene: TRBV15; CDR3 protein: CATKRGGRNEQFF; CDR3 DNA: TGTGCCACCAAGCGGGGGGGACGGAATGAGCAGTTCTTC
J gene: TRBJ1-1; clone size: .; D gene: .; V gene: TRBV6-5; CDR3 protein: CASTRTNTEAFF; CDR3 DNA: TGTGCCAGCACGCGGACAAACACTGAAGCTTTCTTT
J gene: TRBJ1-1; clone size: .; D gene: .; V gene: TRBV5-1; CDR3 protein: CASSWGEASEAFF; CDR3 DNA: TGCGCCAGCAGCTGGGGAGAGGCCTCCGAAGCTTTCTTT
J gene: TRBJ2-1; clone size: few; D gene: TRBD1; V gene: TRBV5-4; CDR3 protein: CASSRTGYEQFF; CDR3 DNA: TGTGCCAGCAGCAGGACAGGCTATGAGCAGTTCTTC
J gene: TRBJ2-2; clone size: .; D gene: .; V gene: TRBV11-3; CDR3 protein: CASSLEGAGELFF; CDR3 DNA: TGTGCCAGCAGCTTAGAAGGGGCCGGGGAGCTGTTTTTT
J gene: TRBJ1-1; clone size: .; D gene: .; V gene: TRBV7-9; CDR3 protein: CASSRFMTANTEAFF; CDR3 DNA: TGTGCCAGCAGCCGATTCATGACAGCGAACACTGAAGCTTTCTTT
J gene: TRBJ2-5; clone size: .; D gene: TRBD1; V gene: TRBV2; CDR3 protein: CASRAGQGGSETQYF; CDR3 DNA: TGTGCCAGCAGAGCGGGACAGGGTGGTTCGGAGACCCAGTACTTC
J gene: TRBJ1-2; clone size: .; D gene: TRBD1; V gene: TRBV29-1; CDR3 protein: CSVDKGGGYGYTF; CDR3 DNA: TGCAGCGTCGATAAAGGGGGCGGCTATGGCTACACCTTC
J gene: TRBJ1-2; clone size: .; D gene: .; V gene: TRBV14; CDR3 protein: CASSLRGSQGQGYTF; CDR3 DNA: TGTGCCAGCAGCCTCAGAGGCAGCCAGGGGCAGGGCTACACCTTC
J gene: TRBJ1-3; clone size: .; D gene: .; V gene: TRBV15; CDR3 protein: CATSRGGRASGNTIYF; CDR3 DNA: TGTGCCACCAGCAGAGGAGGGAGGGCGTCGGGAAACACCATATATTTT
J gene: TRBJ2-7; clone size: .; D gene: .; V gene: TRBV25-1; CDR3 protein: CASRQGYEQYF; CDR3 DNA: TGTGCCAGCAGACAGGGCTACGAGCAGTACTTC
J gene: TRBJ1-5; clone size: .; D gene: .; V gene: TRBV5-5; CDR3 protein: CASSLGGSRDNQPQHF; CDR3 DNA: TGTGCCAGCAGCTTGGGGGGCTCCAGGGACAATCAGCCCCAGCATTTT
J gene: TRBJ1-3; clone size: few; D gene: .; V gene: TRBV9; CDR3 protein: CASRSGGSSGNTIYF; CDR3 DNA: TGTGCCAGCAGGTCCGGAGGGTCCTCTGGAAACACCATATATTTT
J gene: TRBJ2-5; clone size: .; D gene: .; V gene: TRBV7-9; CDR3 protein: CASSRGVNVRETQYF; CDR3 DNA: TGTGCCAGCAGCAGGGGAGTCAATGTAAGAGAGACCCAGTACTTC
J gene: TRBJ2-7; clone size: many; D gene: TRBD2; V gene: TRBV3-1/TRBV3-2; CDR3 protein: CASSQGLAGTMYEQYF; CDR3 DNA: TGTGCCAGCAGCCAAGGCCTAGCGGGGACAATGTACGAGCAGTACTTC
J gene: TRBJ1-5; clone size: .; D gene: TRBD1; V gene: TRBV2; CDR3 protein: CASRTGGTGGGQPQHF; CDR3 DNA: TGTGCCAGCAGAACAGGGGGGACAGGGGGTGGTCAGCCCCAGCATTTT
J gene: TRBJ1-2; clone size: .; D gene: .; V gene: TRBV29-1; CDR3 protein: CSVGGVQDGYTF; CDR3 DNA: TGCAGCGTGGGGGGGGTCCAGGATGGCTACACCTTC
J gene: TRBJ1-2; clone size: few; D gene: .; V gene: TRBV18; CDR3 protein: CASSPLRAGARNYGYTF; CDR3 DNA: TGTGCCAGCTCACCCCTTCGGGCGGGGGCGCGGAACTATGGCTACACCTTC
J gene: TRBJ2-4; clone size: .; D gene: TRBD2; V gene: TRBV6-5; CDR3 protein: CASKTSGGAGNIQYF; CDR3 DNA: TGTGCCAGCAAGACTAGCGGGGGGGCTGGAAACATTCAGTACTTC
J gene: TRBJ1-2; clone size: .; D gene: .; V gene: TRBV2; CDR3 protein: CASSPPRGSPPLGYTF; CDR3 DNA: TGTGCCAGCAGTCCCCCTAGAGGGAGCCCCCCCCTTGGCTACACCTTC
J gene: TRBJ1-1; clone size: .; D gene: .; V gene: TRBV13; CDR3 protein: CASSRRDVNTEAFF; CDR3 DNA: TGTGCCAGCTCCAGGCGGGACGTGAACACTGAAGCTTTCTTT
J gene: TRBJ1-1; clone size: .; D gene: TRBD1; V gene: TRBV6-6; CDR3 protein: CASSDRGNTEAFF; CDR3 DNA: TGTGCCAGCTCAGACAGGGGGAACACTGAAGCTTTCTTT
J gene: TRBJ2-1; clone size: .; D gene: .; V gene: TRBV6-4; CDR3 protein: CASSPDFSSYNEQFF; CDR3 DNA: TGTGCCAGCAGCCCGGACTTTAGCTCCTACAATGAGCAGTTCTTC
J gene: TRBJ1-2; clone size: once; D gene: .; V gene: TRBV2; CDR3 protein: CASSESVWSGYTF; CDR3 DNA: TGTGCCAGCAGTGAATCCGTTTGGAGTGGCTACACCTTC
J gene: TRBJ1-1; clone size: .; D gene: .; V gene: TRBV7-9; CDR3 protein: CASSVQGSGTEAFF; CDR3 DNA: TGTGCCAGCAGCGTACAGGGAAGCGGCACTGAAGCTTTCTTT
J gene: TRBJ2-3; clone size: .; D gene: .; V gene: TRBV4-1; CDR3 protein: CASSQDTNTGDSTDTQYF; CDR3 DNA: TGCGCCAGCAGCCAAGATACAAATACGGGGGATAGCACAGATACGCAGTATTTT
J gene: TRBJ2-3; clone size: .; D gene: TRBD1; V gene: TRBV27; CDR3 protein: CASRPRDRDTDTQYF; CDR3 DNA: TGTGCCAGCAGGCCCCGGGACAGAGACACAGATACGCAGTATTTT